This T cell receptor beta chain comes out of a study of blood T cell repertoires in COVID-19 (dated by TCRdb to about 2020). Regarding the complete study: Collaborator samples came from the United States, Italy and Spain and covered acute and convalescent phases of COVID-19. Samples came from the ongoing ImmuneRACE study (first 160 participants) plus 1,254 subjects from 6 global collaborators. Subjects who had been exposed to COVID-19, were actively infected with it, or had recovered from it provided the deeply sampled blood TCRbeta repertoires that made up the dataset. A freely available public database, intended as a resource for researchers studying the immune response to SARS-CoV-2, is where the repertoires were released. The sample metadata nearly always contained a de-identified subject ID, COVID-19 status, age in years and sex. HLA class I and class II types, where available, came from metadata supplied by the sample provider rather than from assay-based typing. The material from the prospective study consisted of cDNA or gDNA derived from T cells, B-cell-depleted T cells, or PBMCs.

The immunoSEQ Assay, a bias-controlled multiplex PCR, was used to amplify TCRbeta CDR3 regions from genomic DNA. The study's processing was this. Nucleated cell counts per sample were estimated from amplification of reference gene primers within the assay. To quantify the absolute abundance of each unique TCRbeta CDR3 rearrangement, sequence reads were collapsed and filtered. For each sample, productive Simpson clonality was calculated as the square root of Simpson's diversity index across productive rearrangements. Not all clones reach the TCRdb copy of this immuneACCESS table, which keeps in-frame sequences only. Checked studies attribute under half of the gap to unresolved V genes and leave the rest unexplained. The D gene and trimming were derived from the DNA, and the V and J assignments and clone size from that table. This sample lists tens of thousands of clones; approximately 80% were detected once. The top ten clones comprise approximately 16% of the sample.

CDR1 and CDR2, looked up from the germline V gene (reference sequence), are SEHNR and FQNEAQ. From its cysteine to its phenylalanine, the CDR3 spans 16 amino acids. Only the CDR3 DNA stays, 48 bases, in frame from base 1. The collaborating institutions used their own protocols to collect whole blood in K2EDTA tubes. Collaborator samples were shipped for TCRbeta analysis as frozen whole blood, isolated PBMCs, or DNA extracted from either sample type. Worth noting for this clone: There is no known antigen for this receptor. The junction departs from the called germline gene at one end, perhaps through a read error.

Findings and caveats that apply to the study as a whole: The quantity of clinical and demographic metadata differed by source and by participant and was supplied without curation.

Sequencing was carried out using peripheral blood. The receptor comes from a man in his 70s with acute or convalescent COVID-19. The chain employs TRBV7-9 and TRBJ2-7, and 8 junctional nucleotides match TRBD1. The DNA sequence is TGTGCCAGCAGCATAGCGATGGCAGGGGGCATCTACGAGCAGTACTTC. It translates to CASSIAMAGGIYEQYF.